The entry below describes one T cell receptor beta chain. As yet, its antigen is unknown. The data were obtained in a study of cytomegalovirus exposure and HLA in healthy donors. Study-wide points: TCR beta sequences reportedly predicted most subjects' HLA-A and HLA-B alleles accurately. Cytomegalovirus association was listed for about 180 TCR beta chains. Exclusion as indistinguishable affected some V segments, including TRBV6-2 and TRBV6-3. TCR beta V- and J-gene trimming was later associated with a missense DCLRE1C variant.

This PCR relied on a set of 60 Vbeta primers and 13 Jbeta primers. Clones were sequenced by immunoSEQ multiplex PCR, and TCRdb holds only the in-frame ones, with some missing. This table has about 110,000 clones, 65% to 85% appearing once. The V end was cut by 5 bases, the J end by 6 bases, with 11 bases between. This CDR3 comprises 13 residues. CDR1 and CDR2 from the germline V gene are SGHTA and FQGNSA. Source material: PBMCs. The clonotype was recovered from a man aged 18-30 years in good health and CMV-seronegative. The chain links TRBV7-2 to TRBJ1-5, with D maybe TRBD1 (6 bases). DNA for the CDR3: TGTGCCAGCAGCCAAAGGGGGTTTCAGCCCCAGCATTTT. Its translation is CASSQRGFQPQHF. The entire variable domain, with the rest obtained from reference TRBV7-2 and TRBJ1-5, is as follows: GAGVSQSPSNKVTEKGKDVELRCDPISGHTALYWYRQSLGQGLEFLIYFQGNSAPDKSGLPSDRFSAERTGGSVSTLTIQRTQQEDSAVYLCASSQRGFQPQHFGDGTRLSIL.